This T cell receptor (beta chain) was observed in a study of blood T cell repertoires in COVID-19 (dated by TCRdb to 2020 to 2022). As for the study more broadly: Samples covering the acute and convalescent phases of COVID-19 were provided by collaborators in the United States, Italy and Spain. Subjects who had been exposed to COVID-19, were actively infected with it, or had recovered from it provided the deeply sampled blood TCRbeta repertoires that made up the dataset. Where available, HLA class I and class II types were obtained from metadata supplied by the sample provider rather than from assay-based typing. The repertoires were released in a freely available public database meant as a resource for research on the immune response to SARS-CoV-2. The material from the prospective study consisted of cDNA or gDNA derived from T cells, B-cell-depleted T cells, or PBMCs. Nearly every sample came with metadata listing a de-identified subject ID, COVID-19 status, age in years and sex. Samples were obtained from the ongoing ImmuneRACE study (first 160 participants) and from over 1,000 subjects provided by 6 global collaborators.

The cysteine opens and the phenylalanine closes a CDR3 of 14 amino acids. The CDR3 DNA has 42 bases and is translated from base 1. CDR1 and CDR2, looked up from the germline V gene, are SNHLY and FYNNEI. The V end loses 2 bases and the J end loses 7 bases, and a stretch of 11 bases separates them. On this clone: Its antigen is still unknown. Per-base qualities were not stored, and no clone one base away is much larger.

Participants in the prospective study were enrolled through a virtual design, were aged about 18 to 90 years, and lived in fewer than 30 United States geographic areas. Cohort assignment in the prospective study relied on participant-reported clinical history from a screening survey and a study questionnaire. Recovered participants in ImmuneRACE Cohort 3 were defined by two consecutive negative NP/OP PCR tests, clearance by a healthcare professional, or resolution of symptoms. Mobile phlebotomists in the prospective study collected whole blood, serum and a nasopharyngeal or oropharyngeal swab from every participant. Additional blood draws and questionnaires over an approximately two-month period could optionally be provided by prospective study participants. Before DNA extraction, prospective study blood samples were shipped either frozen or at room temperature. The study at large found these results: How much clinical and demographic metadata was included differed by source and by participant, and the metadata was provided uncurated.

TCRbeta CDR3 regions were amplified from genomic DNA using the immunoSEQ Assay, a bias-controlled multiplex PCR. For the original study's pipeline: Within the assay, amplification of reference gene primers was used to estimate how many nucleated cells each sample contained. Sequence reads were collapsed and filtered to measure the absolute abundance of every unique TCRbeta CDR3 rearrangement. For each sample, productive Simpson clonality was calculated as the square root of Simpson's diversity index over productive rearrangements. Sourced from immuneACCESS, this table was stored by TCRdb with only in-frame sequences that have V and J called. A share of the clones is absent; for the studies checked, an unresolved V gene accounts for under half, and the remainder has no known explanation. The V and J calls and clone size come from that table; D and trimming were worked out from the DNA. The sample table records about 130,000 clones; approximately 86% of these occur just once. About 2.5% of the sample comes from the top ten.

This TCR was sampled from a woman aged 50 to 60 who had recovered from COVID-19. Sequencing input: PBMCs or T cells enriched from blood (not recorded which). This chain joins TRBV2 to TRBJ1-4; too little of a D gene remains to name it. For the CDR3, the sequence is CASSEIVAGEKLFF. Here is the DNA: TGTGCCAGCAGTGAAATCGTGGCGGGTGAAAAACTGTTTTTT.